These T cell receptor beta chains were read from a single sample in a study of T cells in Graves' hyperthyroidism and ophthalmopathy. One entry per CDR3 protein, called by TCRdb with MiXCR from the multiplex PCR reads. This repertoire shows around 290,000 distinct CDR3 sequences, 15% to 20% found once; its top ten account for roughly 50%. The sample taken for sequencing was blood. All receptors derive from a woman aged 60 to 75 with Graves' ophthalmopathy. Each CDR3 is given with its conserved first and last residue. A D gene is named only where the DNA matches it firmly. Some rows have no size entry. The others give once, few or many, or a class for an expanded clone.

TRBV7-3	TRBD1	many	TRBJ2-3	TGTGCCAGCAGCTTTTCCGAGGGACAGTCTACGCAGTATTTT	CASSFSEGQSTQYF
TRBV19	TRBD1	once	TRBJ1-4	TGTGCCACCGGCGGACAGGAAACTTATGCAACTAATGAAAAACTGTTTTTT	CATGGQETYATNEKLFF
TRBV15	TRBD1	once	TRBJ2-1	TGTGCCACCAGCAAGACAGGGAGTGAGCAGTTCTTC	CATSKTGSEQFF
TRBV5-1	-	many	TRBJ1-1	TGCGCCAGCAGACCCCAGGCGGGAAACACTGAAGCTTTCTTT	CASRPQAGNTEAFF
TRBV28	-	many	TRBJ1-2	TGTGCCAGCAGTTCGGGACTGCTATATGGCTACACCTTC	CASSSGLLYGYTF
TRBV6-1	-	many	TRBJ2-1	TGTGCCAGCAGTGCATCGGGACAATCGTTTGGGTCCTACAATGAGCAGTTCTTC	CASSASGQSFGSYNEQFF
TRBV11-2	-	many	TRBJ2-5	TGTGCCAGCAGCTTAGATCTGAGGGGGGGTCAGACCCAGTACTTC	CASSLDLRGGQTQYF
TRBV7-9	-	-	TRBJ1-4	TGTGCCAGCAGCCTAGGAAGAGGAACTGAAAAACTGTTTTTT	CASSLGRGTEKLFF
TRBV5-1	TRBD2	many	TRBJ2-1	TGCGCCAGCAGCCCTTGGACTAGCGGGGGATACAATGAGCAGTTCTTC	CASSPWTSGGYNEQFF
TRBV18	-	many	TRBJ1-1	TGTGCCAGCTCACCTCAGGGCCGGGTCACTGAAGCTTTCTTT	CASSPQGRVTEAFF